The TCR beta chain under discussion was sequenced for a study of T cell responses to AZD1222 COVID-19 vaccine. At the level of the study: Pooled samples include second doses given at about 4 or 12 weeks.

Using immunoSEQ multiplex PCR, the repertoire was profiled, and TCRdb retains in-frame clones only, with some absent. The table has 100,000 to 150,000 clones, roughly 92% seen once. The germline V and J ends were trimmed by 7 bases and 0 bases, with 9 bases remaining between them. Germline CDR1 reads SQVTM; CDR2 reads ANQGSEA. This CDR3 has 12 residues. To note about this clone: What it binds is not known.

Regarding the study as a whole: It should be noted that donors were predominantly white British and more often female, and clonal diversity was possibly underestimated. Repertoire samples came only from after the peak T cell response. Baseline serostatus was positive in only six AZD1222 recipients.

The receptor was isolated from an adult in good health. The sample was peripheral blood, taken on day 0 of AZD1222 vaccination. The chain is built from TRBV29-1 and TRBJ1-1; D may be TRBD1 (5 bases). CDR3 amino acids: CSAAGLNTEAFF. In nucleotides, the CDR3 is TGCAGCGCGGCGGGACTGAACACTGAAGCTTTCTTT. Complete variable domain (other parts from reference TRBV29-1 and TRBJ1-1): SAVISQKPSRDICQRGTSLTIQCQVDSQVTMMFWYRQQPGQSLTLIATANQGSEATYESGFVIDKFPISRPNLTFSTLTVSNMSPEDSSIYLCSAAGLNTEAFFGQGTRLTVV.